This entry describes one T cell receptor beta chain. Its antigen is currently unknown. Primers used in a second PCR of roughly 6 to 11 cycles were a sample-barcoded 5' primer and a J-beta primer mix. MiXCR, applied by TCRdb to the 5' RACE reads, yields one record per CDR3 protein. The data hold hundreds of thousands of distinct CDR3 sequences, with 20% to 25% observed a single time. Individuals who donated were healthy Caucasians from Russia aged roughly 6 to 95. This specimen comes from a study of blood T cells in healthy people across ages. General study findings and limits: More naive CD4+ cells and higher diversity marked long-lived donors relative to aged donors. Underestimates were what the diversity estimates from one million T cells were considered to be.

The CDR3 length is 15 residues. Trimming removed 4 bases at V and 5 bases at J, with 15 bases between. The germline gives CDR1 SGHTA, CDR2 FQGNSA. This TCR was recovered from a man aged 70-80 years in good health. This chain uses TRBV7-2 with TRBJ2-1; D might be TRBD1 or TRBD2, each matching 5 bases. Material for sequencing was blood. Written as DNA, the CDR3 is TGTGCCAGCAGCTCAGCTTTCGGGACCAACAATGAGCAGTTCTTC. Its protein is CASSSAFGTNNEQFF.